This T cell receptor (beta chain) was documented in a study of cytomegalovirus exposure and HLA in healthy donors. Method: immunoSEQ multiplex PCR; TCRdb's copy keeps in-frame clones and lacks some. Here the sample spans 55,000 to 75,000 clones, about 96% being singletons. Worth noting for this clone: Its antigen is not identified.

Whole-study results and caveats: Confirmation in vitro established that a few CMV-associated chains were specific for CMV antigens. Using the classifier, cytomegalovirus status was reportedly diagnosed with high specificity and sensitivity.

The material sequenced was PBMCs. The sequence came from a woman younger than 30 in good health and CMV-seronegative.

CDR3 bases: TGTGCCAGCAGGCCCGGACAGGTGGTGGGATCAGCCCAGCATTTT. Protein product: CASRPGQVVGSAQHF. The chain employs TRBV28 and TRBJ1-5; 7 bases are a match to TRBD1. Trimming cost V 6 bases and J 11 bases; bases outside gene matches: 16. The CDR3 has 15 residues. CDR1 MDHEN and CDR2 SYDVKM come from the germline V gene.